Below, 14 T cell receptor beta chains from the same sample are listed, as sequenced in a study of shared clonotypes between healthy human individuals. Sequencing was performed with immunoSEQ multiplex PCR; in TCRdb, only in-frame clones are kept and a portion is missing. In the table there are around 2.3 million clones, 90% to 96% of which are singletons. Sequencing was performed on naive CD4+ T cells sorted from blood. Stated subset: CD45RA+ positively selected. These receptor sequences come from a man aged 18 to 30 in good health.

As to this clone: Other DNA variants within this sample encode the same CDR3. The chain recombines TRBV18 with TRBJ2-5; unclear D gene. The germline V gene has CDR1 KGHSH and CDR2 LQKENI. This CDR3 is built from 13 residues. Trimming removed 3 bases at V and 2 bases at J, with 7 bases between. CDR3 loop: CASSPDSQETQYF. The CDR3 bases are TGTGCCAGCTCACCGGATTCTCAAGAGACCCAGTACTTC.

The V and J genes are TRBV6-6 and TRBJ1-5; D remains ambiguous. The V gene lost 6 bases and the J gene lost 5 bases, with 11 bases spanning the gap. This CDR3 comprises 13 residues. Germline CDR1 MNHNY, CDR2 SVGAGI (reference sequence). Here the CDR3 DNA reads TGTGCCAGCAGAGACGGACGATATCAGCCCCAGCATTTT. Its translation: CASRDGRYQPQHF.

The chain employs TRBV5-4 and TRBJ2-1, with TRBD2 identical over 8 bases. This CDR3 has 16 residues. Losses at the gene ends were 1 base for V and 6 bases for J; bases not matched to a gene: 9. Germline V gene sequence: CDR1 SGHNT, CDR2 YYREEE (reference sequence). CDR3 nucleotides: TGTGCCAGCAGCTTGTCGGGACTAGTTATCCGCAATGAGCAGTTCTTC. Translating it yields CASSLSGLVIRNEQFF.

The chain couples TRBV5-1 to TRBJ1-3; weak D call: TRBD1 (5 bases). Trimming removed 4 bases from V and 8 bases from J, with 16 bases in between. The germline V gene has CDR1 SGHRS and CDR2 YFSETQ. The CDR3 runs to 14 residues. The CDR3: CASSPDSPKDTIYF. In nucleotides, the CDR3 is TGCGCCAGCAGCCCCGACAGTCCCAAGGACACCATATATTTT. The full variable domain, with the rest looked up from reference TRBV5-1 and TRBJ1-3, is KAGVTQTPRYLIKTRGQQVTLSCSPISGHRSVSWYQQTPGQGLQFLFEYFSETQRNKGNFPGRFSGRQFSNSRSEMNVSTLELGDSALYLCASSPDSPKDTIYFGEGSWLTVV.

The gene calls are TRBV6-5 and TRBJ2-4, with D possibly TRBD1 on 5 matching bases. The germline CDR1 and CDR2 sequences are MNHEY and SVGAGI. Between the trimmed V and J ends, which lost 6 bases and 4 bases, there was a span of 13 bases. The CDR3 runs to 14 residues. The CDR3 nucleotides are TGTGCCAGCAGATTCGTGGCAGGGAAAAACATTCAGTACTTC. Amino acids: CASRFVAGKNIQYF.

This chain connects TRBV28 to TRBJ2-5, with 7 bases matching TRBD1. Germline lookup yields CDR1 MDHEN and CDR2 SYDVKM. The CDR3 spans 14 residues. The ends lost 6 bases at V and 2 bases at J; junction bases unmatched: 6. CDR3 residues: CASSPTGMQETQYF. The CDR3 nucleotides are TGTGCCAGCAGCCCGACAGGGATGCAAGAGACCCAGTACTTC.

This chain connects TRBV6-6 to TRBJ2-5; D not resolved. Germline V lookup: CDR1 MNHNY, CDR2 SVGAGI (reference sequence). CDR3 length equals 13 residues. V lost 6 bases and J lost 3, with 11 bases in between. The DNA for the CDR3 is TGTGCCAGCAGCCTCGTGGGCGAAGAGACCCAGTACTTC. It encodes CASSLVGEETQYF.

The chain employs TRBV15 and TRBJ1-5; possible D gene TRBD1, 6 bases. V lost 0 bases to trimming and J lost 4 bases, with 13 bases between them. Germline loops: CDR1 LNHNV, CDR2 YYDKDF (reference sequence). The CDR3 loop spans 16 amino acids. CDR3 protein: CATSRDRGARNQPQHF. The CDR3 DNA is TGTGCCACCAGCAGAGATCGGGGGGCGAGAAATCAGCCCCAGCATTTT.

The chain employs TRBV28 and TRBJ1-2; D is uncertain. Germline CDR1 is MDHEN and CDR2 is SYDVKM. V was pared by 5 bases and J by 5 bases, with 6 bases between. The CDR3 has 11 amino acids. As DNA, the CDR3 is TGTGCCAGCAGTGTGAAGTATGGCTACACCTTC. This gives the protein CASSVKYGYTF.

The chain joins TRBV7-2 to TRBJ2-2; either TRBD1 or TRBD2 may fit D (6 bases each). Trimming removed 5 bases at V and 6 bases at J, with 19 bases between. CDR1 and CDR2 from the germline V gene are SGHTA and FQGNSA. This CDR3 has 16 residues. Here the CDR3 DNA reads TGTGCCAGCAGCCATAAAGTACTAGGGGGGCCCGGGGAGCTGTTTTTT. Its protein product is CASSHKVLGGPGELFF.

V gene TRBV4-1 combines with J gene TRBJ1-2, with 12 nucleotides matching TRBD1. CDR1 MGHRA and CDR2 YSYEKL come from the germline V gene. Unmatched junction bases numbered 11, after V lost 7 bases and J lost 5 bases. CDR3 size: 16 residues. The CDR3 DNA reads TGCGCCAGCACCCAGTTTCGGGGACAGGGGGCTTATGGCTACACCTTC. Protein: CASTQFRGQGAYGYTF.

A single count supports this clone. This sequence joins TRBV4-1 and TRBJ1-2; D is perhaps TRBD1 (5 bases). The CDR3 is 12 amino acids. From germline, CDR1 is MGHRA and CDR2 YSYEKL. The CDR3 DNA is TGCGTGACGGGGGACCTAAACTATGGCTACACCTTC. It encodes CVTGDLNYGYTF.

The chain is built from TRBV10-3 and TRBJ2-3, with D unclear. CDR1 is ENHRY and CDR2 is SYGVKD in the germline V gene. V lost 6 bases to trimming and J lost 1 base, with 14 bases between them. The CDR3 has 15 residues. CDR3 amino acids: CAISPQLGGTDTQYF. The CDR3 DNA is TGTGCCATCAGCCCCCAGCTGGGCGGCACAGATACGCAGTATTTT.

The V and J genes are TRBV13 and TRBJ2-2; possibly TRBD1 or TRBD2 for D (5 bases each). The CDR3 covers 16 residues. Germline V CDR1 and CDR2: PRHDT, FYEKMQ (reference sequence). The V gene lost 5 bases and the J gene lost 2 bases, with 15 bases spanning the gap. The CDR3 is CASSRGGAVNTGELFF. Here the CDR3 DNA reads TGTGCCAGCAGCCGTGGGGGAGCCGTTAACACCGGGGAGCTGTTTTTT.